The rows below give T cell receptor beta chains drawn from one sample of a study of cytomegalovirus exposure and HLA in healthy donors. Using immunoSEQ multiplex PCR, the repertoire was profiled, and TCRdb retains in-frame clones only, with some absent. The table has about 160,000 clones, around nine tenths seen once. The sequenced sample consisted of PBMCs. The receptor source for this set is a man aged 18-30 years in good health and CMV-seropositive. Each CDR3 is given with its conserved first and last residue. D genes are given only for firm matches. Rows may omit the clone size; those that give it use once, few, many or a size class.

TRBV11-3	-	-	TRBJ2-3	TGTGCCAGCAGCTTATTCGGGAAAATAGATACGCAGTATTTT	CASSLFGKIDTQYF
TRBV19	-	-	TRBJ1-4	TGTGCCAGTAGTATCAGGGTAGGCGCAACTAATGAAAAACTGTTTTTT	CASSIRVGATNEKLFF
TRBV10-3	TRBD1	once	TRBJ2-2	TGTGCCATCACCGGACAGGGGTCCACCGGGGAGCTGTTTTTT	CAITGQGSTGELFF
TRBV9	TRBD2	-	TRBJ2-7	TGTGCCAGCAGCGTAGCTAGCGGGAGCTACGAGCAGTACTTC	CASSVASGSYEQYF
TRBV9	TRBD1	-	TRBJ2-6	TGTGCCAGCGGGGTGGGGACAGGGGGCTCTGGGGCCAACGTCCTGACTTTC	CASGVGTGGSGANVLTF
TRBV11-3	-	-	TRBJ2-3	TGTGCCAGCAGCTTAGACCTCGGGGAGTACACAGATACGCAGTATTTT	CASSLDLGEYTDTQYF
TRBV27	TRBD2	-	TRBJ2-1	TGTGCCAGCAGTCAAAGACCTCCCGGACTAGTGAGGGACAATGAGCAGTTCTTC	CASSQRPPGLVRDNEQFF
TRBV28	-	few	TRBJ1-5	TGTGCCAGCAGCGGGAATCAGCCCCAGCATTTT	CASSGNQPQHF
TRBV28	-	once	TRBJ1-5	TGTGCCAGCACCGACAGTAATCAGCCCCAGCATTTT	CASTDSNQPQHF
TRBV5-1	-	-	TRBJ2-7	TGCGCCAGCAGCTCCACAGGGAAGGAGTCCTACGAGCAGTACTTC	CASSSTGKESYEQYF
TRBV6-5	TRBD2	-	TRBJ2-1	TGTGCCAGCAGTAAAGGACTAGCGGGGCGGCAGTTCTTC	CASSKGLAGRQFF
TRBV9	TRBD1	once	TRBJ1-2	TGTGCCAGCAGCTTATCGAGGGACAGGGTCTATGGCTACACCTTC	CASSLSRDRVYGYTF
TRBV5-1	-	-	TRBJ2-5	TGCGCCAGCAGCTTGGAAGGGAGCAATAGCCAAGAGACCCAGTACTTC	CASSLEGSNSQETQYF
TRBV27	-	-	TRBJ1-6	TGTGCCAGCAGCCCTGGGCAGGGGCGAAATTCACCCCTCCACTTT	CASSPGQGRNSPLHF
TRBV5-1	TRBD2	-	TRBJ2-1	TGCGCCAGCAGCTCTGGGACTAGCTCCTACAATGAGCAGTTCTTC	CASSSGTSSYNEQFF
TRBV9	-	-	TRBJ2-2	TGTGCCAGCAGCGTAGGGAGGACTTTTCGCGGGGAGCTGTTTTTT	CASSVGRTFRGELFF
TRBV6-1	-	-	TRBJ1-5	TGTGCCAGCAGTGCGGGGTCCGTATTCAATCAGCCCCAGCATTTT	CASSAGSVFNQPQHF
TRBV4-1	-	-	TRBJ1-5	TGCGCCAGCAGCCCTGGACTCAGTAATCAGCCCCAGCATTTT	CASSPGLSNQPQHF
TRBV15	TRBD2	-	TRBJ2-1	TGTGCCACCAGCATATCCCGACTAGCGGGTGACAATGAGCAGTTCTTC	CATSISRLAGDNEQFF
TRBV19	-	-	TRBJ2-7	TGTGCCAGTAGTCGGACTTACTCTTCCTACGAGCAGTACTTC	CASSRTYSSYEQYF
TRBV5-5	-	once	TRBJ2-7	TGTGCCAGCAGCTTGCTCAGCTCCTACGAGCAGTACTTC	CASSLLSSYEQYF
TRBV5-1	-	-	TRBJ2-3	TGCGCCAGCAGCTTTAAGGGGTCTAGCACAGATACGCAGTATTTT	CASSFKGSSTDTQYF
TRBV2	-	-	TRBJ2-5	TGTGCCAGCAGTGACCCAAACTTCGAGACCCAGTACTTC	CASSDPNFETQYF
TRBV2	TRBD1	-	TRBJ2-1	TGTGCCAGCAGGCCGACAGGGTCCCTTAGTGAGCAGTTCTTC	CASRPTGSLSEQFF
TRBV11-2	TRBD2	-	TRBJ2-1	TGTGCCAGCAGCGCAGGACTAGCGGGGAATGAGCAGTTCTTC	CASSAGLAGNEQFF
TRBV19	-	few	TRBJ1-1	TGTGCCACCCGATACAGGGCTGAAGCTTTCTTT	CATRYRAEAFF
TRBV6-1	-	-	TRBJ2-3	TGTGCCAGCAGTGACAGGCCAGATACGCAGTATTTT	CASSDRPDTQYF
TRBV4-1	TRBD1	-	TRBJ2-1	TGCGCCAGCAGCCAAGCCCGGACAGGGATCAATGAGCAGTTCTTC	CASSQARTGINEQFF
TRBV19	TRBD1	-	TRBJ1-2	TGTGCCAGTAGTCTTAGACGGGACAGCCCCTACACCTTC	CASSLRRDSPYTF
TRBV11-3	-	-	TRBJ2-7	TGTGCCAGCAGCGCATCGGGAAGCTACGAGCAGTACTTC	CASSASGSYEQYF
TRBV5-1	-	few	TRBJ1-2	TGCGCCAGCAGCTTGGATGGGACAAACTATGGCTACACCTTC	CASSLDGTNYGYTF
TRBV19	TRBD1	-	TRBJ2-7	TGTGCCAGTAGTACCGGGACAGGGGCCTACGAGCAGTACTTC	CASSTGTGAYEQYF
TRBV5-1	TRBD2	-	TRBJ2-1	TGCGCCAGCAGCTCGCCGGGGACTAGCCTTGTCTTC	CASSSPGTSLVF
TRBV9	-	-	TRBJ1-2	TGTGCCAGCAGCGCCGGCCGGGGTAACTATGGCTACACCTTC	CASSAGRGNYGYTF
TRBV6-1	TRBD2	-	TRBJ2-3	TGTGCCAGCAGTGATGTACGGGAGGGCCTATTTAGCACAGATACGCAGTATTTT	CASSDVREGLFSTDTQYF
TRBV28	TRBD1	-	TRBJ1-5	TGTGCCACCGACAGGGGCAATCAGCCCCAGCATTTT	CATDRGNQPQHF
TRBV2	-	few	TRBJ2-7	TGTGCCAGCTCTTCCTACGAGCAGTACTTC	CASSSYEQYF
TRBV28	TRBD2	once	TRBJ2-5	TGTGCCAGCAGTCCCACCCTAGCGGCGGGAGGGCCGGGGGGACGAGAGACCCAGTACTTC	CASSPTLAAGGPGGRETQYF